This T cell receptor beta chain is drawn from a study of T-cell memory formation after mild COVID-19. Study-wide context: Most TCR clusters belonged to a single donor.

Constant-segment primers and 5'RACE yielded cDNA libraries for TCR alpha and TCR beta, each carrying sample barcodes and UMIs. TCRdb processed the 5' RACE reads anew with MiXCR; each CDR3 protein has one entry. In the table there are 300,000 to 400,000 distinct CDR3 sequences, approximately 15% of which are singletons. The ends lost 5 bases at V and 7 bases at J; junction bases unmatched: 5. The CDR3 runs 14 residues. Germline V gene data show CDR1 as SGHTA and CDR2 as FQGNSA. This clonotype was picked up a small number of times. The source of this sequence is a man younger than 35 who had mild COVID-19 (a few samples of this study predate the infection). Cell type and time point are not known. The specimen was PBMCs or a T cell subset sorted from them (not recorded which). The gene calls are TRBV7-2 and TRBJ2-7, with TRBD2 matching 13 bases. The CDR3, as DNA: TGTGCCAGCAGCACTAGCGGGGGGGCCGGGGAGCAGTACTTC. Encoded protein: CASSTSGGAGEQYF.